The clone carrying this T cell receptor (beta chain) has just one count. Clones were sequenced by immunoSEQ multiplex PCR, and TCRdb holds only the in-frame ones, with some missing. The sample holds under 200,000 clones; around 88% are singletons and the top ten take around 0.99%. The entry originates in a study of T cell responses to AZD1222 COVID-19 vaccine. The CDR3 sequence is 14 residues long. Germline CDR1 reads LGHDT; CDR2 reads YNNKEL (reference sequence). V was clipped by 1 base and J by 8 bases, with 12 bases between them. The receptor was derived from an adult who received the AZD1222 COVID-19 vaccine. This chain links TRBV3-1 (or the pseudogene TRBV3-2) with TRBJ2-1, with a possible D match to TRBD2 (6 bases). The source was peripheral blood, collected 28 days after the second AZD1222 dose. The DNA for the CDR3 is TGTGCCAGCAGCCAAGGGACTACCGGCGATGAGCAGTTCTTC. Translated, it gives CASSQGTTGDEQFF.